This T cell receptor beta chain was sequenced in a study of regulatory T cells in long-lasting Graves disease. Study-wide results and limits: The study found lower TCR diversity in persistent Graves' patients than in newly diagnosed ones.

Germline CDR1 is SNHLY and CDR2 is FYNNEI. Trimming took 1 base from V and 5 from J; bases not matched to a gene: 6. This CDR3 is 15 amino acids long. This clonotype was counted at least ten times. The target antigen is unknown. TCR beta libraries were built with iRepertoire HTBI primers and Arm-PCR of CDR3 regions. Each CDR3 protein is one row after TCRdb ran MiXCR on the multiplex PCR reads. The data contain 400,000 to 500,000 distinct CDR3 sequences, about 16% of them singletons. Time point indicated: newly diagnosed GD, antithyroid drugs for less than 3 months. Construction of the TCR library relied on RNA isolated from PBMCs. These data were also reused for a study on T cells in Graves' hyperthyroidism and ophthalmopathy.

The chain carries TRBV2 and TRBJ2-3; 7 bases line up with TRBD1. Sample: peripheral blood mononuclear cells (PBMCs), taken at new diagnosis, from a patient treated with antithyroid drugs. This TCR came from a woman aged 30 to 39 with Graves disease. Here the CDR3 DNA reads TGTGCCAGCAGTGAAGGACAGGGTGGTAGAGATACGCAGTATTTT. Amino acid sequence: CASSEGQGGRDTQYF.